This T cell receptor beta chain was identified in a study of regulatory T cells in long-lasting Graves disease. Time point noted: persistent/refractory GD, antithyroid drugs over 5 years with positive TRAb. The TCR library was made from RNA that had been extracted from PBMCs in TRIzol. On this clonotype: Sequence at one end of the junction differs from germline and may be a read error.

Combining iRepertoire HTBI primers with Arm-PCR of CDR3 regions, the authors built TCR beta libraries. TCRdb analysed the multiplex PCR reads with MiXCR anew, one entry per CDR3 protein. The sample yields about 660,000 distinct CDR3 sequences, around 30% seen once. The source material was peripheral blood mononuclear cells (PBMCs), sampled when the disease was refractory, from a patient treated with antithyroid drugs. The receptor was derived from a female donor with Graves disease.

The chain's CDR3 is CSTLGTGGTMGNAEAFF. The CDR3 DNA reads TGCAGTACCCTGGGGACAGGGGGCACGATGGGGAACGCTGAAGCTTTCTTT. The chain employs TRBV20-1 and TRBJ1-1, with 12 bases fitting TRBD1. The CDR3 has 17 amino acids. The germline gives CDR1 DFQATT, CDR2 SNEGSKA (reference sequence).